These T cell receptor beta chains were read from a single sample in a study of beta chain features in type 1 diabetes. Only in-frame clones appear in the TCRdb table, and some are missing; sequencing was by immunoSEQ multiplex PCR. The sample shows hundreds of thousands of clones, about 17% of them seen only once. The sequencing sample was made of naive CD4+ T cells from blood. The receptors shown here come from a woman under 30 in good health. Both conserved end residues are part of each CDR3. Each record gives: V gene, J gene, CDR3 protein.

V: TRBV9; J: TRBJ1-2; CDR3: CASSVGRAGYGYTF
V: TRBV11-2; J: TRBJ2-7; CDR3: CASSPSSGSYEQYF
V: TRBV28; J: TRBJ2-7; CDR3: CASSSPGTSVEQYF
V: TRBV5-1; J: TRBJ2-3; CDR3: CASSLRTSGTDTQYF
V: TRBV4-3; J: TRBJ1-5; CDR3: CASSHTGQAVNQPQHF
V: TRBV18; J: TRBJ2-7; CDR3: CASSPNDRGYEQYF
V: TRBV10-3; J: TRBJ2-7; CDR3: CAISESGTSGRSSSYEQYF
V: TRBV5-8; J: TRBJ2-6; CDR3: CASSLLQGAGGRANVLTF
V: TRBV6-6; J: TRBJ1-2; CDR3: CASSLGANYGYTF
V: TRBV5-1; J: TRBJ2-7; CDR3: CASSPPPGDTFKCGYEQYF
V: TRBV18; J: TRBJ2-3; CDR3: CASSPPGLAGGRPDTQYF
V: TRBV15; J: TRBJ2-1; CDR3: CATSRDGTSGYNEQFF
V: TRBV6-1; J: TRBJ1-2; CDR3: CASNRVNYGYTF
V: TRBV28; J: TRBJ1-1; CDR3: CASSPGPGDTEAFF
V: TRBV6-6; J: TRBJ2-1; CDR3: CASSDTSSYNEQFF
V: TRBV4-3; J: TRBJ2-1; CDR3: CASNRGLAGYNEQFF
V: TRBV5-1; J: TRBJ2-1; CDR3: CASSPGLAGNNEQFF
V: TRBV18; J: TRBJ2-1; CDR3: CASSRGGYNEQFF
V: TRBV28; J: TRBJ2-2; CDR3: CASSQRWNGELFF
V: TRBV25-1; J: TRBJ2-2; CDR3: CATIGRRTALPGELFF
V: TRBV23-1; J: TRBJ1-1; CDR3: CASSQRRRNTEAFF
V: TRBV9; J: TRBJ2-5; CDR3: CASSVASGRPFETQYF
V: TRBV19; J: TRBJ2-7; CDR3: CASSNRYEQYF
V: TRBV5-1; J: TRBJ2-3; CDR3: CASSLVGGLSSTDTQYF
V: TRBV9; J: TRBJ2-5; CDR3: CASSVSGHLRETQYF
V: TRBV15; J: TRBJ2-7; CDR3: CATSPGGSSYEQYF
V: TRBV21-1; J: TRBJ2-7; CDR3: CASSPWPGHSGYEQYF
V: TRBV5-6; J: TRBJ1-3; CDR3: CASSPPPGSGNTIYF
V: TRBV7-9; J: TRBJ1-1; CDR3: CASTLGRQNTEAFF
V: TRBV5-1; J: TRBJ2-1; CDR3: CASSGQGAQIDEQFF
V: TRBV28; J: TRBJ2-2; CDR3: CAGALAGDTGELFF
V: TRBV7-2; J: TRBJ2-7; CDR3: CASSLATTSAYEQYF
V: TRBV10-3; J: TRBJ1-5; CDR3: CAISGDRYNQPQHF
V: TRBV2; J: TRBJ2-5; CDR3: CASSEIGTSGETQYF
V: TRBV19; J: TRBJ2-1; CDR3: CASSIDIPRAGNEQFF
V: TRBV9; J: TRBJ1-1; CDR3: CASSPAPAMNTEAFF
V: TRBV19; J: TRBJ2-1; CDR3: CASRIGGGRNAGEQFF
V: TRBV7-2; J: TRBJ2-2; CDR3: CASRLTGANTGELFF
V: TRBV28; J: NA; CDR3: CAITSGRSYEQYF
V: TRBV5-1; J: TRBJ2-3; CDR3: CASSEIERVPDTQYF
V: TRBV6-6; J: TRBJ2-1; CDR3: CASDRTSGEQFF
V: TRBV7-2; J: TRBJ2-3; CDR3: CASSLFQGADTQYF
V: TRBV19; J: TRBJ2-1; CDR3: CASSMIGTGLDYNEQFF
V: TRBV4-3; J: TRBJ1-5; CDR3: CASSRRFNQPQHF
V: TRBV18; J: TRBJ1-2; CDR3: CASSLATGSYGYTF
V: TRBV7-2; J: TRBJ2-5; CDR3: CASSQMGARETQYF
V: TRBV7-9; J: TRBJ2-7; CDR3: CASSLGESKQYF
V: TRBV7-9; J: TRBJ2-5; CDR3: CASSPLTGDILLTQYF
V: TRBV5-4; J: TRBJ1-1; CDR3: CASSSGTGLNTEAFF
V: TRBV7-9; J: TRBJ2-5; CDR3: CASSLAGVAETQYF
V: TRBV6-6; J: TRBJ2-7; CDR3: CASSYSFGTVKGYF
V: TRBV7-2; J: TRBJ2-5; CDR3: CASGRGRQETQYF
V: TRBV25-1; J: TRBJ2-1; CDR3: CASSDNRLAGVLSNEQFF